This T cell receptor (beta chain) was profiled in a study of T cell responses to AZD1222 COVID-19 vaccine. Study observations and caveats: Distributed over spike, vaccine-associated CD4 TCRs predominated at 160-218 and 743-854.

Regarding this clone: The antigen remains unidentified.

Repertoires were generated with immunoSEQ multiplex PCR, while TCRdb's copy carries only in-frame clones and drops some. The table has about 26,000 clones, 80% to 90% seen once; the top ten hold 2.5% to 3%. The sample here was peripheral blood, taken 28 days after the second AZD1222 dose. The TCR sequence derives from an adult who received the AZD1222 COVID-19 vaccine.

CDR3: CASSLLRAQGYTF. The CDR3 region has the DNA TGTGCCAGCAGCTTATTGAGGGCGCAGGGCTACACCTTC. The chain has TRBV7-6 and TRBJ1-2, with D unresolved. This CDR3 is built from 13 residues. V shed 2 bases and J shed 8 bases, with 12 bases lying between them. Germline V CDR1 and CDR2: SGHVS, FNYEAQ.